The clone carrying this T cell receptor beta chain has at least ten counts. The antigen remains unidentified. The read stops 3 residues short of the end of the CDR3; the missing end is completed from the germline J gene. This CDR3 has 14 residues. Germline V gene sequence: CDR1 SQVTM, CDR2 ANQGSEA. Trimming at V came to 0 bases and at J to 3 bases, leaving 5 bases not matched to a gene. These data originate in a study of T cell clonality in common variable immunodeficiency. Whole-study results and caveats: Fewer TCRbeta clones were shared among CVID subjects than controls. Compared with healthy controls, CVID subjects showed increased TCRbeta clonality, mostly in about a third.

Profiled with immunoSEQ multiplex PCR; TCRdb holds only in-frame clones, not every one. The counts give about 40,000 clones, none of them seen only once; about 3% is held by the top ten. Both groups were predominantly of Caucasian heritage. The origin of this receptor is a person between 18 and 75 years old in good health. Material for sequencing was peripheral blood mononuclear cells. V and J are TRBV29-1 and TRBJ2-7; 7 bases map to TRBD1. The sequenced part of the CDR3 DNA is TGCAGCGTTGAAGAGAGCGACAGGGACTACGAG. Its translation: CSVEESDRDYE. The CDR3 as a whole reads CSVEESDRDYEQYF.